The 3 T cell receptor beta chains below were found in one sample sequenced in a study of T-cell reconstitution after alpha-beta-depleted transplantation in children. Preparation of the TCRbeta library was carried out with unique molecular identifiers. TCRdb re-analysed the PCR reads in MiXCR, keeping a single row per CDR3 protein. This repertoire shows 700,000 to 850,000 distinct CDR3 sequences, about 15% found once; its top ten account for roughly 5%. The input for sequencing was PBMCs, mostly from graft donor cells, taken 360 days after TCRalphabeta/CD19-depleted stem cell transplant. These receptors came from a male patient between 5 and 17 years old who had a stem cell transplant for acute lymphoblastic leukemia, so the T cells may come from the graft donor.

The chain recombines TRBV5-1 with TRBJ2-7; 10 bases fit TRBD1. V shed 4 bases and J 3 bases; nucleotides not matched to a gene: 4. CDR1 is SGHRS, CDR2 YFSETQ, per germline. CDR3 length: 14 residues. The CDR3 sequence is CASSAGQGDYEQYF. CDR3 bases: TGCGCCAGCAGCGCCGGACAGGGGGACTACGAGCAGTACTTC.

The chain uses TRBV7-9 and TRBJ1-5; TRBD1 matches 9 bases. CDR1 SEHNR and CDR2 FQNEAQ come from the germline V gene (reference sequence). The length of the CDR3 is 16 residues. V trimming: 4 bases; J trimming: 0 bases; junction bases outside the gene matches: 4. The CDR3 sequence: CASSSGQGPSNQPQHF. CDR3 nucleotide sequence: TGTGCCAGCAGCTCGGGACAGGGCCCTAGCAATCAGCCCCAGCATTTT.

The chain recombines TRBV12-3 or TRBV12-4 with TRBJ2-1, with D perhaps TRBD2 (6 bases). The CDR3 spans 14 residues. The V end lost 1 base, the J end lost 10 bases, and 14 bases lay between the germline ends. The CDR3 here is CASSLGTWTIEQFF. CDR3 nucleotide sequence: TGTGCCAGCAGTTTAGGGACTTGGACTATAGAGCAGTTCTTC.